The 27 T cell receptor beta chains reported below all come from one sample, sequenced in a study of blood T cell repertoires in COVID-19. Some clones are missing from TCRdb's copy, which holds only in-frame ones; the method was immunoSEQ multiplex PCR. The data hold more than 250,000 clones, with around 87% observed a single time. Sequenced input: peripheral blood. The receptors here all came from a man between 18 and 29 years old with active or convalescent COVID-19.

The CDR3 sequence: CASSSSGVSPLHF. DNA for the CDR3: TGTGCCAGCAGCTCCTCCGGGGTCTCACCCCTCCACTTT. The rearrangement uses TRBV5-6 and TRBJ1-6; D remains ambiguous. The germline gives CDR1 SGHDT, CDR2 YYEEEE. V lost 3 bases and J 10 bases, leaving 11 bases between the germline ends. The CDR3 has 13 residues.

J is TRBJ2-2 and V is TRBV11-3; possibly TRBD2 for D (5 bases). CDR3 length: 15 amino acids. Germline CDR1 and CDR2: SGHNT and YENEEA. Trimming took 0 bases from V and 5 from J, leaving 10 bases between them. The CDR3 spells CASSLDGGPTGELFF. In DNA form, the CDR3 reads TGTGCCAGCAGCTTAGATGGAGGACCTACCGGGGAGCTGTTTTTT.

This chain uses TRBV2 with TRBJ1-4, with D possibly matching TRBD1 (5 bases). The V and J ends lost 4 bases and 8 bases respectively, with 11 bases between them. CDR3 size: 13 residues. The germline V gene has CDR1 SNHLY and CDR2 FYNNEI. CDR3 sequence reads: CASSVGGKEKLFF. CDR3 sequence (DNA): TGTGCCAGCAGTGTGGGGGGGAAGGAAAAACTGTTTTTT.

This CDR3 reads CASSLEGRAGYTF. As DNA, the CDR3 is TGTGCCAGCAGTTTGGAGGGGCGAGCTGGCTACACCTTC. V gene TRBV6-5 combines with J gene TRBJ1-2, with D maybe TRBD1 (5 bases). The CDR3 consists of 13 residues. The germline CDR1 and CDR2 sequences are MNHEY and SVGAGI. The V and J ends lost 4 bases and 7 bases respectively, with 13 bases between them.

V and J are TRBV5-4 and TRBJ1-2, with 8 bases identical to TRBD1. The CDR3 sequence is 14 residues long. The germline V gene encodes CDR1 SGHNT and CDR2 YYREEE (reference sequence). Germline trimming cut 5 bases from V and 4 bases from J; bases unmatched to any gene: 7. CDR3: CASSQTGTGYGYTF. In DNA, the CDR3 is TGTGCCAGCAGTCAAACCGGGACAGGCTATGGCTACACCTTC.

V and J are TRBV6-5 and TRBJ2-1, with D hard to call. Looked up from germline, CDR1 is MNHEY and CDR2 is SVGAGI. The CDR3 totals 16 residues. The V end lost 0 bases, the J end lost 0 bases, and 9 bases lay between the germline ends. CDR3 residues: CASSYSRGSSYNEQFF. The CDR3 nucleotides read TGTGCCAGCAGTTACTCGCGCGGAAGCTCCTACAATGAGCAGTTCTTC.

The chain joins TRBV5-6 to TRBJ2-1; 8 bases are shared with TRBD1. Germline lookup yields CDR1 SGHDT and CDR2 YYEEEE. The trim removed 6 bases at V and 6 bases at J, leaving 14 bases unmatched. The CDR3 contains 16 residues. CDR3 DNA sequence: TGTGCCAGCAACTTACTCGGACAGGGTCTAGGCAATGAGCAGTTCTTC. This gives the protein CASNLLGQGLGNEQFF.

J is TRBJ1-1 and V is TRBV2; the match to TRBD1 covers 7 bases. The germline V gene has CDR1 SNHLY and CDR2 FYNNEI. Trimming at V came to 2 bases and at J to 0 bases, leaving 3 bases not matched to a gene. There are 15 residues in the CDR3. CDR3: CASSEIRGVNTEAFF. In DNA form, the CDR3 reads TGTGCCAGCAGTGAAATCAGGGGGGTGAACACTGAAGCTTTCTTT.

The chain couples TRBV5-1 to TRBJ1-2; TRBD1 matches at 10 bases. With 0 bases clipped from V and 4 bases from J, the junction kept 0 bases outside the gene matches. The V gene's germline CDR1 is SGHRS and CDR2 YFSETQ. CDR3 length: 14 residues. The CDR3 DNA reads TGCGCCAGCAGCTTGGGGACAGGGGGCTATGGCTACACCTTC. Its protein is CASSLGTGGYGYTF.

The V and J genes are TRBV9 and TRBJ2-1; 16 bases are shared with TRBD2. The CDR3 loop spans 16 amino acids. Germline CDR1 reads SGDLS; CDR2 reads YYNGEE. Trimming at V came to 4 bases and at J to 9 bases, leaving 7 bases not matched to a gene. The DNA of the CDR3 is TGTGCCAGCAGCCCAGGGACTAGCGGGGGGGCCATTGAGCAGTTCTTC. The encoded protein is CASSPGTSGGAIEQFF.

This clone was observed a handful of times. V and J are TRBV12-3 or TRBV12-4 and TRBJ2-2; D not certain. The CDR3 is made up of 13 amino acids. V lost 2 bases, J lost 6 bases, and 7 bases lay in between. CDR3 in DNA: TGTGCCAGCAGTTTACCGAAGCCCGGGGAGCTGTTTTTT. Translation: CASSLPKPGELFF.

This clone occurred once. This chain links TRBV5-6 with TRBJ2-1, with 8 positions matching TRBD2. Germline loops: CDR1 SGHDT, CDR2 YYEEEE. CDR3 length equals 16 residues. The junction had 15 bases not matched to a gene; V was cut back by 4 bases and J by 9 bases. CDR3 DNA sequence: TGTGCCAGCAGCGGTCTGTACGGGGGGGCACCGCCTGAGCAGTTCTTC. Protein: CASSGLYGGAPPEQFF.

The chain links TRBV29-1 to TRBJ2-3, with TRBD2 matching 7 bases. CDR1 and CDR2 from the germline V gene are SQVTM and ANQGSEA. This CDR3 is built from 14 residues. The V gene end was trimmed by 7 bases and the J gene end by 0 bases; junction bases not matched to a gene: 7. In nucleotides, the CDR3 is TGCAGCGCAAGTCCGGGACTAAGCACAGATACGCAGTATTTT. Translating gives CSASPGLSTDTQYF.

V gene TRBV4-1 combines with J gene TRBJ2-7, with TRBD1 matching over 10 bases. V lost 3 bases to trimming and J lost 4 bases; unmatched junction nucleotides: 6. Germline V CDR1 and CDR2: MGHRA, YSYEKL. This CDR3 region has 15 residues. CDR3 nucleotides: TGCGCCAGCAGCCAGATACCGGGACAGGGGTACGAGCAGTACTTC. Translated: CASSQIPGQGYEQYF.

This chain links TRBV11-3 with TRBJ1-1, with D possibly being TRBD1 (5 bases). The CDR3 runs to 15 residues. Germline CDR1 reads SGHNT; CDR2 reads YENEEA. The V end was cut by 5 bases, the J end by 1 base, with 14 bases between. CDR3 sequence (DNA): TGTGCCAGCAGCCCTAGGGGCTTTTCGAACACTGAAGCTTTCTTT. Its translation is CASSPRGFSNTEAFF.

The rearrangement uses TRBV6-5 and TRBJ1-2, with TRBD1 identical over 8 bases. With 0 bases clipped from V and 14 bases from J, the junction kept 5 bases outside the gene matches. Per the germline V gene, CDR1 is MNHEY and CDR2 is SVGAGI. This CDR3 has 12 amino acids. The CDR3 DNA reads TGTGCCAGCAGTTACTCGACGGGACAGGAGACCTTC. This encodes CASSYSTGQETF.

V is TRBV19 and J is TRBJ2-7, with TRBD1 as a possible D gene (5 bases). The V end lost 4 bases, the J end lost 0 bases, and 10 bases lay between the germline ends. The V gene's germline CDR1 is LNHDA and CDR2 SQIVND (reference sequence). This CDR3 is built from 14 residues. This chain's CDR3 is CASSRQTASYEQYF. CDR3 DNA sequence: TGTGCCAGTAGTAGACAGACAGCCTCCTACGAGCAGTACTTC. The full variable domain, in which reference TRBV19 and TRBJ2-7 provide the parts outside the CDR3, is DGGITQSPKYLFRKEGQNVTLSCEQNLNHDAMYWYRQDPGQGLRLIYYSQIVNDFQKGDIAEGYSVSREKKESFPLTVTSAQKNPTAFYLCASSRQTASYEQYFGPGTRLTVT.

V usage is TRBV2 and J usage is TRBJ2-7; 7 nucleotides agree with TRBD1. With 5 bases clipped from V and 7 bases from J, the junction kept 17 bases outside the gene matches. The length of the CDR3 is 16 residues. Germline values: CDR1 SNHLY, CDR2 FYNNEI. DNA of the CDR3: TGTGCCAGCAGTTCCCCCGGGACAGTACTACTACGGGAGCAGTACTTC. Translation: CASSSPGTVLLREQYF.

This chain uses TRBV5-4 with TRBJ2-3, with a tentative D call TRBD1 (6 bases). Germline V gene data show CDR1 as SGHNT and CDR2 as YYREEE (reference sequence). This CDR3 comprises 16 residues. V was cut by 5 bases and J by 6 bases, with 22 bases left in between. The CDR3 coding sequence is TGTGCCAGCAGTACGGACAGCGACATTTCCCTGGATACGCAGTATTTT. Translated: CASSTDSDISLDTQYF.

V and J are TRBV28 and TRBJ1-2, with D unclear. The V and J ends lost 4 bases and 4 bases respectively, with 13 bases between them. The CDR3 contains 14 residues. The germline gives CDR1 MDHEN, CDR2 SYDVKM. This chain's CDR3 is CASSSAPGSYGYTF. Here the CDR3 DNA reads TGTGCCAGCAGTTCAGCCCCAGGAAGCTATGGCTACACCTTC.

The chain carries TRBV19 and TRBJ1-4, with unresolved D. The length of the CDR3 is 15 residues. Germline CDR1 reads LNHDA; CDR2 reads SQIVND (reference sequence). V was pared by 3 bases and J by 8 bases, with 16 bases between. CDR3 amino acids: CASSIRAHRGEKLFF. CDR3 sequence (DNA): TGTGCCAGTAGTATCCGGGCGCACCGCGGGGAAAAACTGTTTTTT.

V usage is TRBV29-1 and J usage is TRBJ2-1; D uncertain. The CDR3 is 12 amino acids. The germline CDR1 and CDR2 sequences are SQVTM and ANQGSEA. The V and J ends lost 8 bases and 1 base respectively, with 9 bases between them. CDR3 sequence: CSTSRSYNEQFF. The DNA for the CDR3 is TGCAGCACCAGTCGTTCCTACAATGAGCAGTTCTTC.

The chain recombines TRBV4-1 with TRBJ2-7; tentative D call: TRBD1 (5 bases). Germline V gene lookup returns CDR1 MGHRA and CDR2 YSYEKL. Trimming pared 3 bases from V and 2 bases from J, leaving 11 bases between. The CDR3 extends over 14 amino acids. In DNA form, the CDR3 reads TGCGCCAGCAGCCATGACCAGGGAACCTACGAGCAGTACTTC. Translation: CASSHDQGTYEQYF.

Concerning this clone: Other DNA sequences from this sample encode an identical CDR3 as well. The CDR3 DNA reads TGTGCCAGCAGTGAAGGGAGGGGTAGCACAGATACGCAGTATTTT. As protein: CASSEGRGSTDTQYF. J is TRBJ2-3 and V is TRBV6-1; perhaps TRBD2 as D (6 bases). This CDR3 contains 15 residues. From germline, CDR1 is MNHNS and CDR2 SASEGT. Trimming removed 1 base from V and 0 bases from J, with 8 bases in between.

DNA for the CDR3: TGTGCCAGCAGTTCCGACAGGGGACGTGTGGACACCATATATTTT. This sequence encodes CASSSDRGRVDTIYF. This chain links TRBV6-2 or TRBV6-3 with TRBJ1-3; TRBD1 aligns across 8 bases. This CDR3 comprises 15 residues. V trimming: 4 bases; J trimming: 8 bases; junction bases outside the gene matches: 10. CDR1 is MNHEY, CDR2 SVGEGT, per germline.

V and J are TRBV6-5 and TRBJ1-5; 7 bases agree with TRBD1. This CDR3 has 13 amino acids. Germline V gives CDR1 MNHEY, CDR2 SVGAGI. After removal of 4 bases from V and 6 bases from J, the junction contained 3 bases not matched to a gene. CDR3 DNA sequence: TGTGCCAGCAGTTTAACAGGGGTTCAGCCCCAGCATTTT. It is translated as CASSLTGVQPQHF.

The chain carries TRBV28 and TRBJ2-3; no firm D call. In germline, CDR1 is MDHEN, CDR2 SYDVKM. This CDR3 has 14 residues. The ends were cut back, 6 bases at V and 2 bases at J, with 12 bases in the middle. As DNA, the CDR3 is TGTGCCAGCAGCCCCGTAGCCTACACAGATACGCAGTATTTT. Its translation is CASSPVAYTDTQYF.